This T cell receptor (beta chain) was identified in a study of CD8+ T cells in alopecia areata. Study background: The drug, tofacitinib, lasted 6 to 18 months, followed by 6 months off drug.

On this clone itself: What it binds is not known.

Treatment here: oral pan-JAK inhibitor, 5-10 mg twice daily. PBMCs, the starting material, were the source of sorted CD4+ and CD8+ T cells. Study-level results: When scalp samples are sequenced, resident alphabeta T cells of normal skin are also captured. Because one nonresponder was included, the link of baseline CD8+ expansion to response is considered uncertain.

Extracted from the samples, RNA was reverse transcribed into cDNA to serve as the sequencing template. Profiling relied on immunoSEQ multiplex PCR, and the TCRdb table lists in-frame clones only, not all of them. The sample contains hundreds of thousands of clones, about 60% of which appear only once. J lost 3 bases, V lost 1 base, and 0 bases had no gene match. The CDR3 sequence is 14 residues long. Per germline, CDR1 SNHLY and CDR2 FYNNEI. The clonotype originates from a human donor with alopecia areata. This chain joins TRBV2 and TRBJ2-7; 10 positions match TRBD2. The source was CD4+ T cells sorted from blood, collected at week 52, from a patient treated with tofacitinib. The CDR3 coding sequence is TGTGCCAGCAGTGAAGAGCGGGGGGGCTACGAGCAGTACTTC. Translation gives CASSEERGGYEQYF. Full variable domain (remainder filled in from reference TRBV2 and TRBJ2-7): EPEVTQTPSHQVTQMGQEVILRCVPISNHLYFYWYRQILGQKVEFLVSFYNNEISEKSEIFDDQFSVERPDGSNFTLKIRSTKLEDSAMYFCASSEERGGYEQYFGPGTRLTVT.